The clone carrying this T cell receptor beta chain was observed many times. These data originate in a study of Graves' ophthalmopathy and Graves' hyperthyroidism. RNA transcripts served as template for amplifying TCR beta CDR3 sequences. The first round was an RT-PCR with HTBI primers, and the second round was a multiplex PCR. TCRdb passed the multiplex PCR reads through MiXCR, listing each CDR3 protein once. Among approximately 540,000 distinct CDR3 sequences listed, about 35% were seen once. Per the germline V gene, CDR1 is PRHDT and CDR2 is FYEKMQ (reference sequence). The V and J ends lost 5 bases and 9 bases respectively, with 16 bases between them. The CDR3 spans 13 residues.

The receptor was isolated from an adult man with Graves' hyperthyroidism. The specimen sequenced was peripheral blood or thyroid tissue (not recorded which). V is TRBV13 and J is TRBJ2-5; a possible D gene is TRBD1 (6 bases). CDR3 loop: CASSPGLEGAQYF. The DNA for the CDR3 is TGTGCCAGCAGCCCTGGACTTGAGGGGGCCCAGTACTTC. Looking up the rest from reference TRBV13 and TRBJ2-5 gives the full variable domain: AAGVIQSPRHLIKEKRETATLKCYPIPRHDTVYWYQQGPGQDPQFLISFYEKMQSDKGSIPDRFSAQQFSDYHSELNMSSLELGDSALYFCASSPGLEGAQYFGPGTRLLVL.